A selection of T cell receptor beta chains follows, all from one sample in a study of OX40 agonist ivuxolimab in advanced cancers. Profiling relied on immunoSEQ multiplex PCR, and the TCRdb table lists in-frame clones only, not all of them. Counted here are approximately 100,000 clones, around 90% occurring once; the ten biggest clones make up less than 0.4%. The sample was CD4+ or CD8+ T cells sorted from blood, taken in a trial of the OX40 agonist ivuxolimab. The receptors come from an adult with an advanced solid tumor such as melanoma, head and neck, liver or kidney cancer. CDR3s include the opening cysteine and the closing phenylalanine or tryptophan. D genes are given only for firm matches. Clone sizes are given selectively: once, few, many, or a class where the clone is expanded.

v_call	clone_size	d_call	j_call	cdr3_nt	cdr3_aa
TRBV6-5	.	.	TRBJ2-7	TGTGCCAGCAGTTACTCGAGAGGGCGCTACGAGCAGTACTTC	CASSYSRGRYEQYF
TRBV5-6	.	.	TRBJ2-7	TGTGCCAGCAGCTTAAGGGGGACTATCTACGAGCAGTACTTC	CASSLRGTIYEQYF
TRBV28	.	.	TRBJ1-2	TGTGCCAGCACCCAGGAAGGGGGGTACTATGGCTACACCTTC	CASTQEGGYYGYTF
TRBV5-1	.	.	TRBJ2-7	TGCGCCAGCAGCCCACGACAGAGGAGCTCCTACGAGCAGTACTTC	CASSPRQRSSYEQYF
TRBV6-1	.	.	TRBJ2-5	TGTGCCAGCACCGACCGGGGGTACGGGGAGACCCAGTACTTC	CASTDRGYGETQYF
TRBV18	once	.	TRBJ2-7	TGTGCCAGCTCACAGGGCAGCTCCTACGAGCAGTACTTC	CASSQGSSYEQYF
TRBV7-2	once	TRBD1	TRBJ1-3	TGTGCCAGCAGCCCAAATAGGCAGGGGGCGCGCTCTGGAAACACCATATATTTT	CASSPNRQGARSGNTIYF
TRBV11-2	few	.	TRBJ2-7	TGTGCCAGCAGCCCATACACCATACTGGGTCAGTACTTC	CASSPYTILGQYF
TRBV5-6	.	.	TRBJ1-4	TGTGCCAGCAGCTTGGGGGCAACTAATGAAAAACTGTTTTTT	CASSLGATNEKLFF
TRBV28	.	TRBD2	TRBJ2-7	TGTGCCAGCAGACTAGCGGGCAACTTCTACGAGCAGTACTTC	CASRLAGNFYEQYF
TRBV5-1	.	TRBD2	TRBJ2-3	TGCGCCAGCAGAGAACTAGCGACCACAGATACGCAGTATTTT	CASRELATTDTQYF
TRBV7-9	once	.	TRBJ1-2	TGTGCCAGCAGCCCTAACAACTATGGCTACACCTTC	CASSPNNYGYTF
TRBV30	once	.	TRBJ2-1	TGTGCCTGGAGTCGTGGGAGCGCCTCCTACAATGAGCAGTTCTTC	CAWSRGSASYNEQFF
TRBV6-5	few	.	TRBJ2-7	TGTGCCAGCAGTACCGCAGGGGGGGGGTGGTACTTC	CASSTAGGGWYF
TRBV28	.	.	TRBJ1-3	TGTGCCAGCACAAACCTGGGACCGCTGGGGTATGGAAACACCATATATTTT	CASTNLGPLGYGNTIYF
TRBV25-1	.	TRBD2	TRBJ2-7	TGTGCCAGCACCTCCTATCGGACTAGCGGGAGCTACGAGCAGTACTTC	CASTSYRTSGSYEQYF
TRBV7-2	.	TRBD1	TRBJ2-1	TGTGCCAGCAGCTCTTCCCGGACAGGGGATGAGCAGTTCTTC	CASSSSRTGDEQFF
TRBV28	.	.	TRBJ1-4	TGTGCCACCAGCGGGGGGGGAGCAACTAATGAAAAACTGTTTTTT	CATSGGGATNEKLFF
TRBV5-1	.	TRBD1	TRBJ1-1	TGCGCCAGCAAAAAACGGGGGGACAGGAACACTGAAGCTTTCTTT	CASKKRGDRNTEAFF
TRBV5-1	.	.	TRBJ2-3	TGCGCCAGCAGCTTGCAGGCGGGGATCACAGATACGCAGTATTTT	CASSLQAGITDTQYF
TRBV18	.	TRBD1	TRBJ1-1	TGTGCCAGCCCAGCTGAGAGGACAGGGAACACTGAAGCTTTCTTT	CASPAERTGNTEAFF
TRBV11-2	.	.	TRBJ2-1	TGTGCCAGCAGCTCCGGGACCCCGGAGCGGTTCTTC	CASSSGTPERFF
TRBV4-1	.	.	TRBJ2-4	.	CARGACLGAFSTSAPGPGIQYF
TRBV7-9	once	TRBD2	TRBJ2-3	TGTGCCAGCAGCTCTACTAGCGGGAGCCTCCCTAGCACAGATACGCAGTATTTT	CASSSTSGSLPSTDTQYF
TRBV7-9	.	TRBD2	TRBJ2-1	TGTGCCAGCAGCCCCGGACTAGCGGGTTCCAATGAGCAGTTCTTC	CASSPGLAGSNEQFF
TRBV4-3	.	.	TRBJ2-1	TGCGCCAGCAGCCAAGTCTCAGCGGAAGATGAGCAGTTCTTC	CASSQVSAEDEQFF
TRBV19	few	TRBD2	TRBJ2-7	TGTGCCAGTAGTCTTCGACTAGCGAAATCCTACGAGCAGTACTTC	CASSLRLAKSYEQYF
TRBV7-9	few	.	TRBJ1-2	TGTGCCAGCAGCTTAGGTCGGGGCTATGGCTACACCTTC	CASSLGRGYGYTF
TRBV7-2	few	TRBD2	TRBJ2-1	TGTGCCAGCAGCTCCGGGGGAGGGTCCTACAATGAGCAGTTCTTC	CASSSGGGSYNEQFF
TRBV4-3	.	TRBD2	TRBJ2-1	TGCGCCAGCAGCCAAGATACCCGTAGCGGGGGGTCCTACAATGAGCAGTTCTTC	CASSQDTRSGGSYNEQFF
TRBV28	.	.	TRBJ2-2	TGTGCCAGCAGTTCAACAGGGCACACCGGGGAGCTGTTTTTT	CASSSTGHTGELFF
TRBV28	.	TRBD2	TRBJ2-7	TGTGCCAGCAAGGTAGCGGGAGTGGGCTACGAGCAGTACTTC	CASKVAGVGYEQYF
TRBV6-6	.	TRBD2	TRBJ2-5	TGTGCCACCCAACGGGGCGGGAGCTTCCAAGAGACCCAGTACTTC	CATQRGGSFQETQYF
TRBV28	.	TRBD2	TRBJ2-2	TGTGCCAGCAGTGTTCCGGGACTAGCGGGCACCGGGGAGCTGTTTTTT	CASSVPGLAGTGELFF
TRBV11-2	.	.	TRBJ1-3	TGTGCCAGCAGTCAACATCGGGACACCTACTCTGGAAACACCATATATTTT	CASSQHRDTYSGNTIYF
TRBV7-9	.	.	TRBJ2-6	TGTGCCAGCAGCCAACAGGCTGGCGGGGCCAACGTCCTGACTTTC	CASSQQAGGANVLTF
TRBV5-5	once	TRBD2	TRBJ2-5	TGTGCCAGCAGCTTGGCAGTGGCAGGCGGGGGCCAAGAGACCCAGTACTTC	CASSLAVAGGGQETQYF
TRBV7-3	.	.	TRBJ2-2	TGTGCCAGCAGCTCTGAACGGACAAACACCGGGGAGCTGTTTTTT	CASSSERTNTGELFF
TRBV28	.	.	TRBJ1-2	TGTGCCAGCAGTTCCGACAGGCCAGGGGGCTACACCTTC	CASSSDRPGGYTF
TRBV20-1	.	.	TRBJ2-1	TGCAGTGCTAGAGGAGGGAATGAGCAGTTCTTC	CSARGGNEQFF
TRBV28	.	TRBD1	TRBJ2-3	TGTGCCAGCAGTCCCCAGGGGGCCGGGGATACGCAGTATTTT	CASSPQGAGDTQYF
TRBV19	.	.	TRBJ2-7	TGTGCCACCAGGGACGGATCCTACGAGCAGTACTTC	CATRDGSYEQYF
TRBV15	.	.	TRBJ1-2	TGTGCCACCAGCAGGACGGATACCTATGGCTACACCTTC	CATSRTDTYGYTF
TRBV6-5	.	TRBD1	TRBJ2-7	TGTGCCAGCAGTTACAAGGCGACAGGGTACCACGAGCAGTACTTC	CASSYKATGYHEQYF
TRBV27	.	TRBD2	TRBJ2-7	TGTGCCAGCAGTTACTCCGGGACTAGTTCTTACTCCTACGAGCAGTACTTC	CASSYSGTSSYSYEQYF
TRBV2	.	.	TRBJ2-5	TGTGCCAGCAGTGAAGACTGGGGGGGCGGGAAAGAGACCCAGTACTTC	CASSEDWGGGKETQYF
TRBV15	.	.	TRBJ2-3	TGTGCCACCAGCAGCGCCCCGGCGGGAAGCACAGATACGCAGTATTTT	CATSSAPAGSTDTQYF
TRBV2	.	.	TRBJ2-5	TGTGCCAGCAGTGATGGGATCCAAGAGACCCAGTACTTC	CASSDGIQETQYF
TRBV6-1	.	.	TRBJ2-3	TGTGCCAGCAGTGAAGTAGGCCATAGCACAGATACGCAGTATTTT	CASSEVGHSTDTQYF
TRBV25-1	.	.	TRBJ1-4	TGTGCCAGCAGACCTACAGGGCCCCAACGATTTATGGAAAAACTGTTTTTT	CASRPTGPQRFMEKLFF
TRBV6-5	.	.	TRBJ1-1	TGTGCCAGCAGTGAAGTCAATGAAGCTTTCTTT	CASSEVNEAFF
TRBV28	.	.	TRBJ2-1	TGTGCCAGCAGCCCGTATCGCCAGCACAATGAGCAGTTCTTC	CASSPYRQHNEQFF